This T cell receptor (beta chain) was documented in a study of blood T cell repertoires in COVID-19. TCRdb's copy holds only in-frame clones and misses some; the assay was immunoSEQ multiplex PCR. The data show about 120,000 clones, roughly 80% seen once. This clone was observed a handful of times. Trimming took 0 bases from V and 3 from J; bases not matched to a gene: 5. CDR3 length: 18 residues. From germline, CDR1 is LGHNA and CDR2 YNFKEQ. Sequencing was done on a sample of peripheral blood. The chain combines TRBV4-2 with TRBJ2-3; 14 bases are shared with TRBD2. The sequence was obtained from a man aged 55 to 70 with acute or convalescent COVID-19. This CDR3 is CASSQESGTSGRTDTQYF. The DNA for the CDR3 is TGTGCCAGCAGCCAAGAGTCAGGGACTAGCGGGAGAACAGATACGCAGTATTTT.